This T cell receptor beta chain was sequenced in a study of shared clonotypes between healthy human individuals. Study-wide results and caveats: Rarefaction analysis demonstrated incomplete sorted-subset sequencing notwithstanding large depth. The generation probabilities recorded for non-shared clonotypes fell below those of clonotypes shared by all four donors.

At the deep level, the assay was run. The authors distributed each subset's genomic DNA evenly over several immunoSEQ plates. TCRdb's copy holds only in-frame clones and misses some; the assay was immunoSEQ multiplex PCR. This table holds some 1 million clones, around 75% found once. The CDR3 loop spans 16 amino acids. CDR1 is MDHEN and CDR2 is SYDVKM in the germline V gene. The V and J ends lost 10 bases and 2 bases respectively, with 20 bases between them. Notes on this clone: The antigen remains unidentified.

What was sequenced was memory CD4+ T cells sorted from blood. Regarding subset: CD45RA-negative fraction. This rearrangement joins TRBV28 to TRBJ2-2; either TRBD1 or TRBD2 may fit D (7 bases each). The sequence came from a man aged 18-30 years in good health. The CDR3 loop reads CATTAPRGGNTGELFF. CDR3 sequence (DNA): TGTGCCACCACTGCCCCCAGGGGGGGAAACACCGGGGAGCTGTTTTTT.